This is a list of T cell receptor beta chains from one sample in a study of PD-1 blockade in classical Hodgkin lymphoma. Assay used: immunoSEQ multiplex PCR; TCRdb lists only in-frame clones, some missing. The top ten clones hold less than 20% of a sample with roughly 28,000 clones, approximately 80% of them seen once. Sequencing was performed on peripheral blood mononuclear cells (PBMCs), taken before the fourth cycle of nivolumab. The receptors stem from a human donor with classical Hodgkin lymphoma. Each CDR3 is given without its conserved first and last residue.

>TRBV7-3|TRBJ2-3
ASSFQTGQVYADTQY
>TRBV28|TRBJ2-2
ASRGGALTGELF
>TRBV5-4|TRBJ2-2
ASSPARTTVTGELF
>TRBV7-2|TRBJ2-7
ASSLLGSEQY
>TRBV14|TRBJ1-2
ASSHRPTGFRNYGYT
>TRBV4-2|TRBJ2-1
ASSLRLAAYNEQF
>TRBV4-1|TRBJ1-5
ASSQEAPTGTGRFNQPQH
>TRBV5-1|TRBJ2-2
ASSLFDRGPVTGELF
>TRBV7-3|TRBJ1-1
ASKHTENTEAF
>TRBV6-1|TRBJ1-2
ASSVISSGSNYGYT
>TRBV6-6|TRBJ2-1
ASSFSGINEQF
>TRBV5-1|TRBJ2-7
ASSSRDRGAIEQY
>TRBV5-1|TRBJ2-5
ASREAGGTQETQY
>TRBV5-8|TRBJ2-3
ASSLSGGAGDTQY
>TRBV7-2|TRBJ2-1
ASSFLGNEQF
>TRBV7-2|TRBJ2-7
ASTPGAKTTYEQY
>TRBV7-9|TRBJ1-2
ASSANNIGGNNGYT
>TRBV9|TRBJ1-2
ASSVNQGGSGYT
>TRBV10-3|TRBJ1-3
AIKSTASGNTIY
>TRBV4-2|TRBJ2-1
ASSQDVRGGDEQF